The source of this T cell receptor beta chain is a study of chemoradiotherapy in HPV16-positive cancers. Findings and limits, study-wide: In HPV16-positive patients, HPV-responsive T-cell expansion tracked better recurrence-free survival. During treatment, candidate HPV-specific clones and E7-related motifs expanded in tumor.

Trimming cost V 5 bases and J 5 bases, with 6 bases left between them. Germline loops: CDR1 SGHTA, CDR2 FQGNSA. The CDR3 runs 12 residues. Using immunoSEQ multiplex PCR, the repertoire was profiled, and TCRdb retains in-frame clones only, with some absent. The sample lists about 7,300 clones, 87% occurring once. About this clone itself: Its antigen is as yet unknown.

The material sequenced was blood, taken from a patient who underwent chemoradiotherapy. The source of this sequence is a human donor with HPV-associated anogenital cancer. J is TRBJ2-2 and V is TRBV7-2, with unresolved D. The DNA for the CDR3 is TGTGCCAGCAGCCCAGATACCGGGGAGCTGTTTTTT. Its translation is CASSPDTGELFF.